Following are 6 T cell receptor beta chains from one sample sequenced in a study of early stage breast cancer tumors. Some clones are missing from TCRdb's copy, which holds only in-frame ones; the method was immunoSEQ multiplex PCR. Altogether 65,000 to 75,000 clones are present, less than 90% being singletons, with the ten largest covering about 4.5%. Sequences were obtained from blood. These receptors were collected from a person aged 40 to 50 with breast cancer.

About this clone itself: The junction does not match germline at one end; this may be a read error. V is TRBV7-7 and J is TRBJ2-5; 11 bases are a match to TRBD2. Germline values: CDR1 SSHAT, CDR2 FNYEAQ (reference sequence). CDR3 length equals 15 residues. Here the CDR3 reads CASSAGTSGQETQYF. Written as DNA, the CDR3 is TGTGCTAGCAGCGCCGGGACTAGCGGACAAGAGACCCAGTACTTC.

The rearrangement joins TRBV9 to TRBJ2-3; TRBD1 agrees at 9 bases. The CDR3 extends over 12 amino acids. Germline V lookup: CDR1 SGDLS, CDR2 YYNGEE. J was trimmed by 8 bases and V by 2 bases; bases with no gene match: 0. The CDR3 sequence: CASSVDRGTQYF. The DNA of the CDR3 is TGTGCCAGCAGCGTGGACAGGGGTACGCAGTATTTT. Variable domain in full (rest from reference TRBV9 and TRBJ2-3): DSGVTQTPKHLITATGQRVTLRCSPRSGDLSVYWYQQSLDQGLQFLIQYYNGEERAKGNILERFSAQQFPDLHSELNLSSLELGDSALYFCASSVDRGTQYFGPGTRLTVL.

The chain is built from TRBV27 and TRBJ1-5; D is undetermined. Trimming removed 7 bases from V and 2 bases from J, with 12 bases in between. This CDR3 spans 14 amino acids. CDR1 and CDR2 from the germline V gene are MNHEY and SMNVEV (reference sequence). The CDR3 DNA is TGTGCCAGCACGTGGTCCGGGGGCAATCAGCCCCAGCATTTT. This encodes CASTWSGGNQPQHF.

This clone was detected only once. The V and J genes are TRBV18 and TRBJ1-2; 10 bases line up with TRBD1. Germline lookup yields CDR1 KGHSH and CDR2 LQKENI. V lost 6 bases, J lost 5 bases, and 6 bases stayed unmatched. This CDR3 has 14 amino acids. CDR3 nucleotides: TGTGCCAGCTCCCTAGACAGGGGGCGATATGGCTACACCTTC. This translates into CASSLDRGRYGYTF.

The genes are TRBV10-2 and TRBJ2-7; TRBD1 might be the D (5 bases). CDR1 is WSHSY, CDR2 SAAADI, per germline. Trimming took off 5 bases at V and 4 bases at J, with 12 bases between the two ends. CDR3 length: 13 residues. The CDR3 loop is CASSLDRKYEQYF. DNA for the CDR3: TGCGCCAGCAGTCTTGACAGAAAATACGAGCAGTACTTC.

V and J are TRBV7-2 and TRBJ2-5; 8 bases align to TRBD1. V was pared by 7 bases and J by 1 base, with 11 bases of the junction left unmatched. This CDR3 spans 16 amino acids. Germline V gene lookup returns CDR1 SGHTA and CDR2 FQGNSA. The CDR3 DNA sequence: TGTGCCAGCACCCCGTGGGGCAGGGGGCCCCAAGAGACCCAGTACTTC. Protein: CASTPWGRGPQETQYF. The entire variable domain, with the rest obtained from reference TRBV7-2 and TRBJ2-5, is as follows: GAGVSQSPSNKVTEKGKDVELRCDPISGHTALYWYRQSLGQGLEFLIYFQGNSAPDKSGLPSDRFSAERTGGSVSTLTIQRTQQEDSAVYLCASTPWGRGPQETQYFGPGTRLLVL.